The 2 T cell receptor beta chains given below trace back to one sample, sequenced in a study of vaccination effects on CD4 cells after COVID-19. Their antigens remain unidentified. In the ViraFEST assay, antigen-specific CD4+ clonotypes were identified by expansion after peptide-pool stimulation. When around nine days of culture had elapsed, CD4+ T cells were isolated. The study found no prior SARS-CoV-2 infection in the vaccine recipients, who tested negative for nucleocapsid antibodies. The assay was immunoSEQ multiplex PCR, and TCRdb's table has in-frame clones only and misses some. The sample holds tens of thousands of clones, 73% seen once. The sequenced sample was CD4+ T cells from PBMCs cultured with SARS-CoV-2 spike peptides, obtained before COVID-19 vaccination. The receptor source for this set is a human donor who received a COVID-19 vaccine.

The chain uses TRBV19 and TRBJ1-4; tentatively, D is TRBD1 (5 bases). Germline V gene sequence: CDR1 LNHDA, CDR2 SQIVND (reference sequence). The length of the CDR3 is 13 residues. The V and J ends lost 3 bases and 8 bases respectively, with 10 bases between them. For the CDR3, the DNA is TGTGCCAGTAGTATGGGGGTAGGCGAAAAACTGTTTTTT. Translated: CASSMGVGEKLFF.

This rearrangement joins TRBV24-1 to TRBJ2-7; D tentatively fits TRBD1 or TRBD2 (5 bases each). The V end was cut by 7 bases, the J end by 7 bases, with 13 bases between. In germline, CDR1 is KGHDR, CDR2 SFDVKD. CDR3 length: 12 residues. DNA for the CDR3: TGTGCCACCAGGGGGGTCATGGGTGAGCAGTACTTC. It codes for CATRGVMGEQYF.